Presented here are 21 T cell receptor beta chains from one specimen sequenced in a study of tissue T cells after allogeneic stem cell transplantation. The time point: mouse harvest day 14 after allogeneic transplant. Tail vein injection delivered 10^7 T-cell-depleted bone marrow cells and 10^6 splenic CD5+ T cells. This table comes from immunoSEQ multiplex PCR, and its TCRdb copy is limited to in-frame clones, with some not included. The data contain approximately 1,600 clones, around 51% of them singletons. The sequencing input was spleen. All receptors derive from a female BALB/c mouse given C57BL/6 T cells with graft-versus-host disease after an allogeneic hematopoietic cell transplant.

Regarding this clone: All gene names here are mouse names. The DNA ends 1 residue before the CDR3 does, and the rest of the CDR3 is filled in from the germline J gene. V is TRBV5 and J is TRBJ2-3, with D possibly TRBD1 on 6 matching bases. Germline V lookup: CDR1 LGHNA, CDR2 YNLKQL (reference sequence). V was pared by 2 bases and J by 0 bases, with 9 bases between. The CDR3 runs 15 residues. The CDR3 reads CASSQTGNSAETLYF. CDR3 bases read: TGTGCCAGCAGCCAAACAGGGAATAGTGCAGAAACGCTGTAT.

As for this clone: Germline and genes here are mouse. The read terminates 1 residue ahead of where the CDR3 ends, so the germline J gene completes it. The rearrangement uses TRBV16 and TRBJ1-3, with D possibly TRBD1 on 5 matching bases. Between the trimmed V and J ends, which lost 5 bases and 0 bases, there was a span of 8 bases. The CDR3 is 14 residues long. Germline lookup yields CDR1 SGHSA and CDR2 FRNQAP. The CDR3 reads CASSAQDSGNTLYF. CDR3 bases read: TGTGCAAGCAGCGCACAGGATTCTGGAAATACGCTCTAT.

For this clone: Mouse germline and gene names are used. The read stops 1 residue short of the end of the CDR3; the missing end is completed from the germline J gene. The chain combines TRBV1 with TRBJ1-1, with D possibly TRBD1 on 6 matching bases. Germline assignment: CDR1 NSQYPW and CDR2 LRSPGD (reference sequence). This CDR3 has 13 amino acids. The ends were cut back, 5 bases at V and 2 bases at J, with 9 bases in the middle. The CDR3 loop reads CTCSPGHNTEVFF. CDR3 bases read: TGCACCTGCAGTCCGGGACATAACACAGAAGTCTTC.

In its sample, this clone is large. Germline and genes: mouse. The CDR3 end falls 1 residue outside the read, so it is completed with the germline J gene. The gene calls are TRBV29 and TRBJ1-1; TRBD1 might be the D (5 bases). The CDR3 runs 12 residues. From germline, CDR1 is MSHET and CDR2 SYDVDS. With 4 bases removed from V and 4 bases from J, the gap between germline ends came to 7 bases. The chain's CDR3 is CASSSGTTEVFF. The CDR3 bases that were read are TGTGCTAGCAGTTCCGGGACCACAGAAGTCTTC. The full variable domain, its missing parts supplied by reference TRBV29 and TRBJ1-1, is DMKVTQMPRYLIKRMGENVLLECGQDMSHETMYWYRQDPGLGLQLIYISYDVDSNSEGDIPKGYRVSRKKREHFSLILDSAKTNQTSVYFCASSSGTTEVFFGKGTRLTVV.

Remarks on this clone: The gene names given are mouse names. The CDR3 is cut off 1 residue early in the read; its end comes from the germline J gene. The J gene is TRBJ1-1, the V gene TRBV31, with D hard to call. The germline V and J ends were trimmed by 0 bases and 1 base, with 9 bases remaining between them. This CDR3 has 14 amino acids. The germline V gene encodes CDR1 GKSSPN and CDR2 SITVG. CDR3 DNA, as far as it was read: TGTGCCTGGAGTCTAGAGGGAGAAAACACAGAAGTCTTC. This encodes CAWSLEGENTEVF. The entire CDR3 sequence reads CAWSLEGENTEVFF. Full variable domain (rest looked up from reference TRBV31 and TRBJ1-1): AQTIHQWPVAEIKAVGSPLSLGCTIKGKSSPNLYWYWQATGGTLQQLFYSITVGQVESVVQLNLSASRPKDDQFILSTEKLLLSHSGFYLCAWSLEGENTEVFFGKGTRLTVV.

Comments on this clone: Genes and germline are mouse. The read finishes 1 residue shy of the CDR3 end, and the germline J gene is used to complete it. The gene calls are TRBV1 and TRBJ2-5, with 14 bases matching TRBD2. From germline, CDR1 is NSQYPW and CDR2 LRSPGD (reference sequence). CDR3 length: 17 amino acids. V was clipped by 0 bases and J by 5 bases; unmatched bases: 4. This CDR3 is CTCSAEGTGGARDTQYF. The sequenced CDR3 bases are TGCACCTGCAGTGCAGAGGGGACTGGGGGGGCGCGAGACACCCAGTAC.

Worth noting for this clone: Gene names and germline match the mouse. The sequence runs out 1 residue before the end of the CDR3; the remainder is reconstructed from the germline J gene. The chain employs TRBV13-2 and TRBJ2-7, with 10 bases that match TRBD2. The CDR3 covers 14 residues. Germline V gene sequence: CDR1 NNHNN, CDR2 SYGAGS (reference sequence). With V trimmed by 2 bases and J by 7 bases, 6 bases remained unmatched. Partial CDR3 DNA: TGTGCCAGCGGTGAAGTCTGGGGGGGCGGCGAACAGTAC. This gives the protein CASGEVWGGGEQY. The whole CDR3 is CASGEVWGGGEQYF.

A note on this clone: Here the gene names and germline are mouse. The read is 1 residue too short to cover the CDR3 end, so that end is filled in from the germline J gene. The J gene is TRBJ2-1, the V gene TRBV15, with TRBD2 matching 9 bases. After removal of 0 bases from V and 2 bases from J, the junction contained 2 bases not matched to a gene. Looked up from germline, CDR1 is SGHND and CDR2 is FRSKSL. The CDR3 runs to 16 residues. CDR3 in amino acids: CASSLAGTGYYAEQFF. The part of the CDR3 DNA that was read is TGTGCCAGCAGTTTAGCCGGGACTGGGTACTATGCTGAGCAGTTC.

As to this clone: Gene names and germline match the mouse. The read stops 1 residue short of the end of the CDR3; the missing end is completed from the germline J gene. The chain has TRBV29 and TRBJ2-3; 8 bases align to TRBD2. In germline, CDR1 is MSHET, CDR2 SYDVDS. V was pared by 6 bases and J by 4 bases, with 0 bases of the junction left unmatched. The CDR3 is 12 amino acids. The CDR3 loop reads CASRGGPETLYF. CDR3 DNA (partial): TGTGCTAGCAGGGGGGGGCCAGAAACGCTGTAT.

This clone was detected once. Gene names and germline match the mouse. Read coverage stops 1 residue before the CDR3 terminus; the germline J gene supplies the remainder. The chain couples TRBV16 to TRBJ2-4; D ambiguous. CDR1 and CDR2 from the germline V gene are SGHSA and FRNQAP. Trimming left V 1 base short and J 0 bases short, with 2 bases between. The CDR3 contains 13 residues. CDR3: CASSLVSQNTLYF. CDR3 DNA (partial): TGTGCAAGCAGCTTAGTTAGTCAAAACACCTTGTAC.

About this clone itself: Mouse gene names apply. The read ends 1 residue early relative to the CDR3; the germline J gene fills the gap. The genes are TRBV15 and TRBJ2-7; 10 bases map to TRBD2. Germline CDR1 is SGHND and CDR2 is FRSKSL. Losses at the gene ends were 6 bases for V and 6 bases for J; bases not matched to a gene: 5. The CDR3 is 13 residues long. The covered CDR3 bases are TGTGCCAGCAGCGGGGACTGGGGATGTGAACAGTAC. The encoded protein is CASSGDWGCEQY. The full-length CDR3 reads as CASSGDWGCEQYF.

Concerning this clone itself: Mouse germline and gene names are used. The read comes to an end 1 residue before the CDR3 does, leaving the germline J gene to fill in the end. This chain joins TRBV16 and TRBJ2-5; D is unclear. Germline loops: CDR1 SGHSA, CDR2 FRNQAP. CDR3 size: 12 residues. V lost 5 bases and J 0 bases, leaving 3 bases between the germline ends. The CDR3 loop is CASSINQDTQYF. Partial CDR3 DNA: TGTGCAAGCAGCATTAACCAAGACACCCAGTAC.

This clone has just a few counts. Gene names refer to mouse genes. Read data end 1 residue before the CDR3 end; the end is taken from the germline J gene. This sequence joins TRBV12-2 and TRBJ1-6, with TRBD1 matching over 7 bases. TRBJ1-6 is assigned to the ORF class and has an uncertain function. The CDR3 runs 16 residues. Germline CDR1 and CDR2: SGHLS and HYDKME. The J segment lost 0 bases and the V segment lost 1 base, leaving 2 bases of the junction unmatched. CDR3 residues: CASSLGQFSYNSPLYF. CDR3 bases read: TGTGCCAGCTCTCTGGGACAGTTTTCCTATAATTCGCCCCTCTAC.

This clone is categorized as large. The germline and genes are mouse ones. The CDR3 DNA, read in part, is TGTGCTAGCAGTAGTGGCCTGGGATATAATTCGCCCCTCTAC. It specifies CASSSGLGYNSPLY. In full, the CDR3 reads CASSSGLGYNSPLYF. The chain recombines TRBV17 with TRBJ1-6; D is unclear. The read stops 1 residue short of the end of the CDR3; the missing end is completed from the germline J gene. TRBJ1-6 qualifies as an ORF whose function is uncertain. V lost 3 bases to trimming and J lost 4 bases, with 10 bases between them. This CDR3 region has 15 residues. CDR1 and CDR2 from the germline V gene are MNHDT and YYDKIL.

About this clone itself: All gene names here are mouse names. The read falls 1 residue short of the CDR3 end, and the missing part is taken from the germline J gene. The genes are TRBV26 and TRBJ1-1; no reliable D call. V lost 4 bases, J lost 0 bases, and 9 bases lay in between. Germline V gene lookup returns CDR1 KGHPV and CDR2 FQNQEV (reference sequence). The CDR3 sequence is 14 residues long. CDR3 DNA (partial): TGTGCCAGCAGTCGGGGAGGGACAAACACAGAAGTCTTC. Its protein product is CASSRGGTNTEVF. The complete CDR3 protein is CASSRGGTNTEVFF.

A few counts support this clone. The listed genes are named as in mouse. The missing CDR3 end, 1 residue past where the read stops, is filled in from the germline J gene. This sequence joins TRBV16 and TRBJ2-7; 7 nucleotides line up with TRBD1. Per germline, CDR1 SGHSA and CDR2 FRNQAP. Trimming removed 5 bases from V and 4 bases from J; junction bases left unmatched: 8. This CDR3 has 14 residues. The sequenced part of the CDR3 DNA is TGTGCAAGCAGCAAACAGGGGATGAGATATGAACAGTAC. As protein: CASSKQGMRYEQY. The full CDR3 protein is CASSKQGMRYEQYF.

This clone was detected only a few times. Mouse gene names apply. CDR3 DNA (partial): TGTGCCAGCAGTGATCTCCTGGGGTATGAACAGTAC. It encodes CASSDLLGYEQY. The whole CDR3 protein reads CASSDLLGYEQYF. The chain combines TRBV13-1 with TRBJ2-7; perhaps TRBD2 as D (6 bases). The read ends 1 residue before the CDR3 terminus; that terminus is restored from the germline J gene. Per the germline V gene, CDR1 is NSHNY and CDR2 is SYGAGN. This CDR3 comprises 13 residues. The ends were cut back, 1 base at V and 4 bases at J, with 9 bases in the middle.

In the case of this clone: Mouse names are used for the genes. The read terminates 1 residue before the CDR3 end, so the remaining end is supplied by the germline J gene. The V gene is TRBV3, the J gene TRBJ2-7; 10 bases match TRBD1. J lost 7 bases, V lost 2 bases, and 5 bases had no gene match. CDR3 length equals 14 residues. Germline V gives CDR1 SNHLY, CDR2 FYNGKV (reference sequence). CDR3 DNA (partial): TGTGCCAGCAGCTTACGAGACAGGGGGCGAGAACAGTAC. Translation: CASSLRDRGREQY. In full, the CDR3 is CASSLRDRGREQYF.

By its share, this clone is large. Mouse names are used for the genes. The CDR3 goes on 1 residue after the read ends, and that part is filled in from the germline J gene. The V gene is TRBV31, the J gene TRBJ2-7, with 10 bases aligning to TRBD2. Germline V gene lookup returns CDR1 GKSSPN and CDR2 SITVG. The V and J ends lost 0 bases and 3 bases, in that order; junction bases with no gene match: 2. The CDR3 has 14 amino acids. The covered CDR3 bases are TGTGCCTGGAGTCTAGGGACTGGGGTCTATGAACAGTAC. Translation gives CAWSLGTGVYEQY. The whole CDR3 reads CAWSLGTGVYEQYF.

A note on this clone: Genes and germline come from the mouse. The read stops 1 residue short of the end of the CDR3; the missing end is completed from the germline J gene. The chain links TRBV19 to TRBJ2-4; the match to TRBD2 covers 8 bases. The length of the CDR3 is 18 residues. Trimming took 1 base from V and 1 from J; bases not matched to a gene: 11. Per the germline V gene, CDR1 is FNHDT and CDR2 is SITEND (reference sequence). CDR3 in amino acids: CASSIWGGRRKGQNTLYF. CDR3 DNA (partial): TGTGCCAGCAGTATATGGGGGGGGCGCAGGAAAGGTCAAAACACCTTGTAC.

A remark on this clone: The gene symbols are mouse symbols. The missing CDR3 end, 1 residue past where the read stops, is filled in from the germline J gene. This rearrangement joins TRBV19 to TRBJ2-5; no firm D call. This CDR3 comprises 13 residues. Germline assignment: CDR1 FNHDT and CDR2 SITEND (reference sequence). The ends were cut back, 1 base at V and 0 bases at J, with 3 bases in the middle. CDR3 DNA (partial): TGTGCCAGCAGTATACCCAACCAAGACACCCAGTAC. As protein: CASSIPNQDTQY. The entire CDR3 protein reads CASSIPNQDTQYF.